These 15 T cell receptor beta chains originate from one sample sequenced in a study of T cell responses to AZD1222 COVID-19 vaccine. Sequencing used immunoSEQ multiplex PCR; TCRdb keeps in-frame clones, though not all of them. The sample holds fewer than 85,000 clones; 88% are singletons and the top ten take 4% to 5.5%. The source was peripheral blood, collected 28 days after the second dose of the MenACWY control vaccine. The receptors were gathered from an adult who received the MenACWY meningococcal vaccine as a control.

This chain uses TRBV4-1 with TRBJ1-5, with D unclear. V lost 0 bases and J 7 bases, leaving 7 bases between the germline ends. Per the germline V gene, CDR1 is MGHRA and CDR2 is YSYEKL. The CDR3 sequence is 13 residues long. In nucleotides, the CDR3 is TGCGCCAGCAGCCAAGACGAGGGCCAGCCCCAGCATTTT. It yields the protein CASSQDEGQPQHF.

The rearrangement uses TRBV7-9 and TRBJ1-3; the match to TRBD1 covers 7 bases. Germline V CDR1 and CDR2: SEHNR, FQNEAQ (reference sequence). The CDR3 sequence is 15 residues long. J gave up 4 bases and V 5 bases, and 8 bases lay outside the gene matches. CDR3 residues: CASSTGTEVGNTIYF. The CDR3 DNA reads TGTGCCAGCAGCACCGGGACAGAGGTGGGAAACACCATATATTTT.

The CDR3 protein is CARSRDKGGENEKLFF. The DNA for the CDR3 is TGTGCCAGGAGCCGGGACAAGGGAGGTGAAAATGAAAAACTGTTTTTT. The chain combines TRBV27 with TRBJ1-4; tentatively, D is TRBD1 (6 bases). The germline CDR1 and CDR2 sequences are MNHEY and SMNVEV (reference sequence). Trimming pared 9 bases from V and 5 bases from J, leaving 22 bases between. The CDR3 runs 16 residues. Together with reference TRBV27 and TRBJ1-4, the CDR3 gives the full variable domain: EAQVTQNPRYLITVTGKKLTVTCSQNMNHEYMSWYRQDPGLGLRQIYYSMNVEVTDKGDVPEGYKVSRKEKRNFPLILESPSPNQTSLYFCARSRDKGGENEKLFFGSGTQLSVL.

This clone showed up just once. The rearrangement joins TRBV5-1 to TRBJ1-3; D is undetermined. The V gene lost 4 bases and the J gene lost 0 bases, with 14 bases spanning the gap. CDR3 length: 16 residues. Germline loops: CDR1 SGHRS, CDR2 YFSETQ. The DNA for the CDR3 is TGCGCCAGCAGCCCGGATGGAGCCACCTCTGGAAACACCATATATTTT. This translates into CASSPDGATSGNTIYF.

This rearrangement joins TRBV4-1 to TRBJ2-7; D call uncertain. Germline V gene data show CDR1 as MGHRA and CDR2 as YSYEKL. The length of the CDR3 is 14 residues. Trimming took off 1 base at V and 4 bases at J, with 11 bases between the two ends. The CDR3 region has the DNA TGCGCCAGCAGCCAAGGGTTAGTTTCTTACGAGCAGTACTTC. Its protein product is CASSQGLVSYEQYF.

V usage is TRBV7-2 and J usage is TRBJ2-2; 8 nucleotides agree with TRBD1. Trimming cost V 4 bases and J 7 bases; bases outside gene matches: 8. The CDR3 is 15 residues long. Germline V lookup: CDR1 SGHTA, CDR2 FQGNSA. The CDR3 loop reads CASSYRTGQNGELFF. DNA of the CDR3: TGTGCCAGCAGCTATAGGACAGGGCAGAACGGGGAGCTGTTTTTT.

The V call is TRBV19, the J call TRBJ2-1; 10 bases are shared with TRBD2. Looked up from germline, CDR1 is LNHDA and CDR2 is SQIVND (reference sequence). After removal of 5 bases from V and 4 bases from J, the junction contained 5 bases not matched to a gene. The CDR3 contains 15 residues. The CDR3 sequence: CASSATSGAYNEQFF. The CDR3, as DNA: TGTGCCAGTAGTGCAACTAGCGGGGCTTACAATGAGCAGTTCTTC.

This chain connects TRBV6-1 to TRBJ1-6; weak D call: TRBD1 (6 bases). Germline-derived CDR1 and CDR2 are MNHNS and SASEGT. Trimming pared 1 base from V and 7 bases from J, leaving 11 bases between. The CDR3 is 15 amino acids. CDR3 bases: TGTGCCAGCAGTGAAGGTACAGGGCTCAATTCACCCCTCCACTTT. Its translation is CASSEGTGLNSPLHF.

This sequence joins TRBV11-2 and TRBJ2-2; D might be TRBD2 (6 bases). CDR1 and CDR2 (germline): SGHAT, FQNNGV. The CDR3 length is 16 residues. The ends were cut back, 4 bases at V and 5 bases at J, with 17 bases in the middle. The CDR3 sequence is CASSSRRGRGTGELFF. CDR3 nucleotide sequence: TGTGCCAGCAGCTCTCGGCGGGGACGCGGGACCGGGGAGCTGTTTTTT.

The chain is built from TRBV7-9 and TRBJ2-1, with D perhaps TRBD2 (6 bases). Germline CDR1 is SEHNR and CDR2 is FQNEAQ (reference sequence). The CDR3 runs 16 residues. The germline V and J ends were trimmed by 2 bases and 3 bases, with 14 bases remaining between them. Here the CDR3 reads CASSLTTSYFYNEQFF. The DNA for the CDR3 is TGTGCCAGCAGCTTAACGACTAGTTATTTCTACAATGAGCAGTTCTTC. The whole variable domain, filled in from reference TRBV7-9 and TRBJ2-1, reads DTGVSQNPRHKITKRGQNVTFRCDPISEHNRLYWYRQTLGQGPEFLTYFQNEAQLEKSRLLSDRFSAERPKGSFSTLEIQRTEQGDSAMYLCASSLTTSYFYNEQFFGPGTRLTVL.

Note on this clone: The same CDR3 also results from other DNA sequences found in this sample. V usage is TRBV12-3 or TRBV12-4 and J usage is TRBJ1-1; weak D call: TRBD1 (6 bases). The V end was cut by 4 bases, the J end by 5 bases, with 11 bases between. CDR3 length equals 13 residues. CDR3: CASSSTRGTEAFF. Written as DNA, the CDR3 is TGTGCCAGCAGTTCAACCAGGGGAACTGAAGCTTTCTTT.

Only one count was recorded for this clone. The CDR3 coding sequence is TGTGCCAGCAGCACCACCGGGACAGGGGTCTATGGCTACACCTTC. Translated, it gives CASSTTGTGVYGYTF. The chain carries TRBV7-2 and TRBJ1-2; 10 bases match TRBD1. Germline CDR1 SGHTA, CDR2 FQGNSA. V lost 5 bases, J lost 4 bases, and 7 bases stayed unmatched. The CDR3 is 15 amino acids.

The genes are TRBV4-3 and TRBJ2-1, with a tentative D call TRBD2 (6 bases). Trimming cost V 0 bases and J 4 bases, with 10 bases left between them. Germline CDR1 and CDR2: LGHNA and YSLEER. This CDR3 region has 15 residues. CDR3 region: CASSQDRLAYNEQFF. As DNA, the CDR3 is TGCGCCAGCAGCCAAGATCGTCTAGCGTACAATGAGCAGTTCTTC.

This chain links TRBV9 with TRBJ2-1; D unclear. Germline V gives CDR1 SGDLS, CDR2 YYNGEE. V dropped 3 bases and J dropped 0 bases, with 10 bases sitting between them. This CDR3 spans 15 amino acids. CDR3 amino acids: CASSADTSSYNEQFF. CDR3 nucleotides: TGTGCCAGCAGCGCAGACACGAGCTCCTACAATGAGCAGTTCTTC.

This clone has only a few counts. J is TRBJ1-1 and V is TRBV19, with TRBD1 matching 7 bases. Germline CDR1 reads LNHDA; CDR2 reads SQIVND (reference sequence). With 5 bases clipped from V and 0 bases from J, the junction kept 9 bases outside the gene matches. The CDR3 contains 16 residues. In nucleotides, the CDR3 is TGTGCCAGTAGTCACACAGGGGAGGGGGTGAACACTGAAGCTTTCTTT. Translated: CASSHTGEGVNTEAFF.